The rows below give T cell receptor beta chains drawn from one sample of a study of T cell repertoires in cytomegalovirus infection. These TCRs are of unknown antigen specificity. TCRdb reprocessed the reads with MiXCR, giving one entry per CDR3 protein. The sample contains some 920,000 distinct CDR3 sequences, roughly a third of which appear only once. The specimen was cultured CD8+ T cells from PBMCs, collected from culture after CMV antigen stimulation. Every receptor here comes from a human donor in good health (CMV status not recorded). Some clones in this sample may be carry-over from other donors' samples. Each CDR3 is given with its conserved first and last residue. A D gene is named only where the DNA matches it firmly. The size of a clone is reported for some rows only, either as once, few or many, or as a class for expanded clones.

size	V	J	D	CDR3	DNA
-	TRBV10-3	TRBJ1-5	-	CAISEPSGRWGNQPQHF	TGTGCCATCAGTGAACCATCGGGCAGATGGGGCAATCAGCCCCAGCATTTT
-	TRBV20-1	TRBJ1-5	TRBD1	CSASVQGAHGQPQHF	TGCAGTGCTAGTGTACAGGGGGCCCACGGGCAGCCCCAGCATTTT
-	TRBV27	TRBJ2-3	-	CASMKGRGKTDTQYF	TGTGCCAGCATGAAGGGCAGGGGAAAAACAGATACGCAGTATTTT
few	TRBV27	TRBJ1-2	-	CASSDSPGHYGYTF	TGTGCCAGCAGCGATTCCCCGGGACACTATGGCTACACCTTC
-	TRBV5-1	TRBJ1-2	-	CASSLSPQAYGYTF	TGCGCCAGCAGCTTGAGTCCCCAAGCCTATGGCTACACCTTC
-	TRBV23-1	TRBJ2-5	-	CASSLSSEETQYF	TGCGCCAGCAGTCTCTCTAGCGAAGAGACCCAGTACTTC
few	TRBV6-2/TRBV6-3	TRBJ2-3	TRBD2	CASRSTQLAGDGDTQYF	TGTGCCAGCCGGTCTACACAACTAGCGGGGGACGGAGATACGCAGTATTTT
-	TRBV2	TRBJ1-1	TRBD1	CASKQGATEAFF	TGTGCCAGCAAACAGGGGGCGACTGAAGCTTTCTTT
many	TRBV7-9	TRBJ1-1	-	CASSPEGGRAEAFF	TGTGCCAGCAGCCCGGAGGGGGGCAGGGCTGAAGCTTTCTTT
few	TRBV24-1	TRBJ2-2	TRBD1	CATETGSNTGELFF	TGTGCCACCGAGACAGGGTCAAACACCGGGGAGCTGTTTTTT
many	TRBV7-2	TRBJ1-6	TRBD1	CASRYDRDYYNSPLHF	TGTGCCAGCAGATACGACAGGGACTATTATAATTCACCCCTCCACTTT
-	TRBV6-5	TRBJ2-3	TRBD2	CASSKTPGGPTDTQYF	TGTGCCAGTAGTAAAACCCCGGGGGGGCCAACAGATACGCAGTATTTT
many	TRBV11-3	TRBJ2-7	-	CASSFPGSYEQYF	TGTGCCAGCAGCTTCCCGGGCTCCTACGAGCAGTACTTC
many	TRBV7-9	TRBJ1-5	-	CASSLGGSQPQHF	TGTGCCAGCAGTTTGGGGGGGAGTCAGCCCCAGCATTTT
-	TRBV7-4	TRBJ2-5	TRBD1	CASSLLRRGLMETQYF	TGTGCCAGCAGCTTATTACGCAGGGGGCTAATGGAGACCCAGTACTTC
-	TRBV5-1	TRBJ1-1	-	CASSLESRGGDEAFF	TGCGCCAGCAGCTTGGAGTCCAGGGGAGGCGATGAAGCTTTCTTT
-	TRBV5-1	TRBJ2-1	-	CASSLETGEQFF	TGCGCCAGCAGCTTGGAGACGGGCGAGCAGTTCTTC
few	TRBV14	TRBJ2-1	-	CASSQDAADNEQFF	TGTGCCAGCAGCCAAGATGCAGCGGACAATGAGCAGTTCTTC
-	TRBV20-1	TRBJ1-1	-	CSATAGLNTEAFF	TGCAGTGCAACGGCGGGGTTGAACACTGAAGCTTTCTTT
-	TRBV27	TRBJ2-3	-	CASRGTQGWDTQYF	TGTGCCAGCAGGGGCACTCAGGGGTGGGATACGCAGTATTTT
-	TRBV12-3/TRBV12-4	TRBJ2-3	TRBD2	CASSRELAGGLGTDTQYF	TGTGCCAGCAGTCGGGAACTAGCGGGGGGCCTAGGCACAGATACGCAGTATTTT
-	TRBV20-1	TRBJ2-1	-	CSAKRPNYNEQFF	TGCAGTGCTAAACGGCCGAACTACAATGAGCAGTTCTTC